A selection of T cell receptor beta chains follows, all from one sample in a study of T cell repertoires in aging, cancer and after chemotherapy. TCRdb analysed the multiplex PCR reads with MiXCR anew, one entry per CDR3 protein. Among 8,000 to 9,500 distinct CDR3 sequences listed, 34% were seen once. The specimen was blood. All receptors derive from a human donor in good health. The CDR3 runs from the conserved cysteine through the conserved F or W. Each record gives: J gene, V gene, D gene, clone size, CDR3 DNA, CDR3 protein. The D gene is left open where the match is weak. Where a row states a size, it is once, few, many or the class of an expanded clone; other rows omit it.

>TRBJ1-5|TRBV11-1|-|-
TGTGCCAGCAGTGCAGACACAGATCAGCCCCAGCATTTT
CASSADTDQPQHF
>TRBJ2-5|TRBV7-2|TRBD2|-
TGTGCCAGCAGCTATGGGGCGGGGGGACCACAAGAGACCCAGTACTTC
CASSYGAGGPQETQYF
>TRBJ1-6|TRBV30|-|-
TGTGCCTGGATATTCCCACCACAGGAGGATAATTCACCCCTCCACTTT
CAWIFPPQEDNSPLHF
>TRBJ2-1|TRBV29-1|TRBD2|few
TGCAGCGTTGCTCGGGGGGACTACAATGAGCAGTTCTTC
CSVARGDYNEQFF
>TRBJ2-1|TRBV4-3|TRBD1|-
TGCGCCAGCAGCCAAGATCCTATTGGACAGGGGAATGAGCAGTTCTTC
CASSQDPIGQGNEQFF
>TRBJ1-1|TRBV19|-|-
TGTGCCAGTAGTATCAGGCGGGCAGGGGCGAACACTGAAGCTTTCTTT
CASSIRRAGANTEAFF
>TRBJ2-2|TRBV28|-|few
TGTGCCAGCAGTTTCGCGGGACTGAACACCGGGGAGCTGTTTTTT
CASSFAGLNTGELFF
>TRBJ2-5|TRBV27|TRBD2|few
TGTGCCAGCAGCCCGCGTTGGCTAGCGGGGGGAGAGACCCAGTACTTC
CASSPRWLAGGETQYF
>TRBJ1-1|TRBV11-2|-|few
TGTGCCAGCAGCTCTCCCCGAGGGGCCGAAGCTTTCTTT
CASSSPRGAEAFF
>TRBJ2-1|TRBV7-6|TRBD2|few
TGTGCCAGCAGTGGTCCTAGCGGGGGGGCCGATGAGCAGTTCTTC
CASSGPSGGADEQFF
>TRBJ2-2|TRBV20-1|TRBD1|-
TGCAGTACTAGAGATTTGAGGGGGCAAACGAACACCGGGGAGCTGTTTTTT
CSTRDLRGQTNTGELFF
>TRBJ1-1|TRBV12-3/TRBV12-4|-|-
TGTGCCAGCAGTTTAGGAGGTATGAACACTGAAGCTTTCTTT
CASSLGGMNTEAFF
>TRBJ2-1|TRBV20-1|-|few
TGCAGTGCTAGAGATCCAAGGAGCTCCTACAATGAGCAGTTCTTC
CSARDPRSSYNEQFF
>TRBJ2-1|TRBV20-1|-|few
TGCAGTGCTAGAGCGACGACGAGCTCCTACAATGAGCAGTTCTTC
CSARATTSSYNEQFF
>TRBJ1-2|TRBV20-1|-|-
TGCAGTGCTAGAGTGTTCGACCGGGACGGTTGGAACTATGGCTACACCTTC
CSARVFDRDGWNYGYTF
>TRBJ1-2|TRBV7-2|-|-
TGTGCCAGCAGCTTACCCTGGGGCACCTATGGCTACACCTTC
CASSLPWGTYGYTF
>TRBJ2-7|TRBV20-1|TRBD1|-
TGCAGTGCTTCCGGACAGGGATACGAGCAGTACTTC
CSASGQGYEQYF